The 14 T cell receptor beta chains below come from one sample, sequenced in a study of neurological immune-mediated disorders. MiXCR, run by TCRdb on the 5' RACE reads, gives a single entry per CDR3 protein. In the table there are tens of thousands of distinct CDR3 sequences, 10% of which are singletons. The material sequenced was PBMCs. The receptor set was obtained from a man aged 40-55 years in good health.

This clonotype was counted ten times or more. The V call is TRBV7-2, the J call TRBJ2-5; a possible D gene is TRBD2 (5 bases). V was trimmed by 5 bases and J by 7 bases, leaving 20 bases between them. Germline loops: CDR1 SGHTA, CDR2 FQGNSA. This CDR3 has 15 residues. The CDR3 bases are TGTGCCAGCAGCCCTTTCGCCCCTCCGGCGGGGACCCAGTACTTC. Translation gives CASSPFAPPAGTQYF. The full variable domain, in which reference TRBV7-2 and TRBJ2-5 provide the parts outside the CDR3, is GAGVSQSPSNKVTEKGKDVELRCDPISGHTALYWYRQSLGQGLEFLIYFQGNSAPDKSGLPSDRFSAERTGGSVSTLTIQRTQQEDSAVYLCASSPFAPPAGTQYFGPGTRLLVL.

In this sample, this clonotype turned up many times. This chain links TRBV19 with TRBJ1-5; D is undetermined. Deletions cut 4 bases from V and 5 bases from J, with 9 bases between. Germline CDR1 is LNHDA and CDR2 is SQIVND (reference sequence). This CDR3 region has 13 residues. CDR3 coding DNA: TGTGCCAGTAGTACGGTGGTAGATCAGCCCCAGCATTTT. Amino acid sequence: CASSTVVDQPQHF.

At least ten counts were recorded for this clonotype. One end of the junction does not line up with germline, which may come from a read error. For the CDR3, the DNA is TGTGCTAGCAGCGTAACAGGAACAGATACGCAGTATTTT. Translating it yields CASSVTGTDTQYF. The genes are TRBV7-7 and TRBJ2-3; tentatively, D is TRBD1 (5 bases). Germline V gene lookup returns CDR1 SSHAT and CDR2 FNYEAQ (reference sequence). The CDR3 totals 13 residues.

This chain connects TRBV20-1 to TRBJ2-6; 9 nucleotides match TRBD1. J gave up 1 base and V 5 bases, and 9 bases lay outside the gene matches. The CDR3 totals 17 residues. In germline, CDR1 is DFQATT, CDR2 SNEGSKA (reference sequence). The CDR3 region has the DNA TGCAGTGCTGAGCCGGGACAGGGTATTTCTGGGGCCAACGTCCTGACTTTC. Translation gives CSAEPGQGISGANVLTF.

In this sample, this clonotype turned up many times. V and J are TRBV12-3 or TRBV12-4 and TRBJ2-2; D is unresolved. Trimming removed 3 bases at V and 5 bases at J, with 10 bases between. The CDR3 is made up of 14 amino acids. The CDR3 DNA follows: TGTGCCAGCAGTTTCTTGGGTAGAACCGGGGAGCTGTTTTTT. Translation: CASSFLGRTGELFF.

There are many counts of this clonotype. The chain employs TRBV28 and TRBJ2-2; no reliable D call. Germline assignment: CDR1 MDHEN and CDR2 SYDVKM. The CDR3 sequence is 14 residues long. The V gene lost 7 bases and the J gene lost 6 bases, with 15 bases spanning the gap. CDR3 sequence: CASNGPLAAGELFF. The CDR3 bases are TGTGCCAGCAATGGCCCCCTGGCCGCCGGGGAGCTGTTTTTT.

This clonotype was picked up many times. This chain joins TRBV3-1 and TRBJ1-1; 7 bases match TRBD1. Germline V lookup: CDR1 LGHDT, CDR2 YNNKEL (reference sequence). Trimming took 4 bases from V and 2 from J; bases not matched to a gene: 4. The CDR3 runs 14 residues. The CDR3 DNA is TGTGCCAGCAGCCCAGGGGGATTTAACACTGAAGCTTTCTTT. The encoded protein is CASSPGGFNTEAFF.

The chain has TRBV20-1 and TRBJ2-3; 7 bases match TRBD1. The V and J ends lost 0 bases and 5 bases, in that order; junction bases with no gene match: 11. The CDR3 loop spans 16 amino acids. Germline V lookup: CDR1 DFQATT, CDR2 SNEGSKA (reference sequence). CDR3 sequence (DNA): TGCAGTGCTAGAGAGGACAGGTTCAAGGGTCAAGATACGCAGTATTTT. Amino acid sequence: CSAREDRFKGQDTQYF.

This clonotype was seen ten or more times. The chain employs TRBV5-1 and TRBJ2-2; a possible D gene is TRBD2 (6 bases). The CDR3 runs 14 residues. The germline CDR1 and CDR2 sequences are SGHRS and YFSETQ. V lost 0 bases and J 7 bases, leaving 10 bases between the germline ends. DNA for the CDR3: TGCGCCAGCAGCTTGGGGGAGGACGGCGGGGAGCTGTTTTTT. Residues: CASSLGEDGGELFF.

This clonotype was picked up many times. This chain links TRBV5-1 with TRBJ2-1; no clear D gene. Between the trimmed V and J ends, which lost 2 bases and 7 bases, there was a span of 10 bases. This CDR3 spans 13 amino acids. CDR1 and CDR2 (germline): SGHRS, YFSETQ. The CDR3 sequence is CASSLRTRNEQFF. The DNA for the CDR3 is TGCGCCAGCAGCTTAAGAACTCGGAATGAGCAGTTCTTC.

This clonotype was counted at least ten times. V and J are TRBV7-9 and TRBJ2-5; 7 bases are shared with TRBD1. With V trimmed by 3 bases and J by 4 bases, 5 bases remained unmatched. This CDR3 comprises 14 residues. The germline gives CDR1 SEHNR, CDR2 FQNEAQ (reference sequence). CDR3 coding DNA: TGTGCCAGCAGCTTCGACAGGGCGTCAGAGACCCAGTACTTC. Amino acids: CASSFDRASETQYF.

The sample holds many counts of this clonotype. V is TRBV27 and J is TRBJ2-7; 9 nucleotides agree with TRBD1. V lost 6 bases to trimming and J lost 4 bases; unmatched junction nucleotides: 7. The CDR3 runs to 14 residues. Germline CDR1 and CDR2: MNHEY and SMNVEV (reference sequence). The CDR3 bases are TGTGCCAGCAGCAGACAGGGGGGTTTATACGAGCAGTACTTC. Its protein is CASSRQGGLYEQYF.

This clonotype was counted many times. The J gene is TRBJ2-3, the V gene TRBV29-1; 9 positions agree with TRBD1. The CDR3 has 17 amino acids. The germline gives CDR1 SQVTM, CDR2 ANQGSEA. V shed 3 bases and J 0 bases; nucleotides not matched to a gene: 10. The CDR3 spells CSVDAGQGPFSTDTQYF. The CDR3 DNA reads TGCAGCGTTGATGCGGGACAGGGCCCTTTTAGCACAGATACGCAGTATTTT.

This clonotype was detected many times. The gene calls are TRBV20-1 and TRBJ2-1; 13 bases are a match to TRBD2. CDR1 and CDR2 from the germline V gene are DFQATT and SNEGSKA (reference sequence). J was trimmed by 7 bases and V by 4 bases; bases with no gene match: 19. The CDR3 totals 19 residues. The CDR3 sequence: CSATGAYKGLAGWGNEQFF. As DNA, the CDR3 is TGCAGTGCTACCGGGGCGTACAAGGGACTAGCGGGATGGGGGAATGAGCAGTTCTTC.